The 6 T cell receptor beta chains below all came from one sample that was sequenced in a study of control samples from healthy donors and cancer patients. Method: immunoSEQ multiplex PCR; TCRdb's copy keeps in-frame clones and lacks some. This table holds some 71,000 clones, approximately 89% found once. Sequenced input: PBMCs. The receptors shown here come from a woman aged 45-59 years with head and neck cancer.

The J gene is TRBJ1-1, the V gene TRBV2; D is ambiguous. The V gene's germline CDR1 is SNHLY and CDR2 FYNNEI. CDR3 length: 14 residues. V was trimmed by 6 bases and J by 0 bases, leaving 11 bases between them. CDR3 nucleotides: TGTGCCAGCAGAGCCGGGGTAATGAACACTGAAGCTTTCTTT. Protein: CASRAGVMNTEAFF.

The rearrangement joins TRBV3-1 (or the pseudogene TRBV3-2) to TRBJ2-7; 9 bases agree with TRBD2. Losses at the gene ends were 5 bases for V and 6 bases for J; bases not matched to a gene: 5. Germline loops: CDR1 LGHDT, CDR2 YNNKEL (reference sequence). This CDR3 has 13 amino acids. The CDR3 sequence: CASSEGLAPEQYF. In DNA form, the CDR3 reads TGTGCCAGCAGCGAAGGACTAGCGCCCGAGCAGTACTTC.

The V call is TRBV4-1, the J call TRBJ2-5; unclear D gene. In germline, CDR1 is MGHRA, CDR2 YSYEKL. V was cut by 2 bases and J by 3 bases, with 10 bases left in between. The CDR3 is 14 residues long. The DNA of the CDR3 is TGCGCCAGCAGCCAAACAGCCCCGGAAGAGACCCAGTACTTC. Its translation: CASSQTAPEETQYF.

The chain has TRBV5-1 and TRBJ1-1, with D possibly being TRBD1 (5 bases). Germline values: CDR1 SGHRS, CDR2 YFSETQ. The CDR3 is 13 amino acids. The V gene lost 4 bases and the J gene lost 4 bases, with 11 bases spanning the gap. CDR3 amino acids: CASSVQGTTEAFF. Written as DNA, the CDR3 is TGCGCCAGCAGCGTACAAGGGACCACTGAAGCTTTCTTT. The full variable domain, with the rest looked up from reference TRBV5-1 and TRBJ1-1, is KAGVTQTPRYLIKTRGQQVTLSCSPISGHRSVSWYQQTPGQGLQFLFEYFSETQRNKGNFPGRFSGRQFSNSRSEMNVSTLELGDSALYLCASSVQGTTEAFFGQGTRLTVV.

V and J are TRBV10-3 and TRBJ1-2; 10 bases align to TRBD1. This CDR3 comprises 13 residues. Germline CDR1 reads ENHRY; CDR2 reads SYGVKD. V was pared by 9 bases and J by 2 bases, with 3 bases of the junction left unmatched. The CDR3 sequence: CAMRTGGNYGYTF. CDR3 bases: TGTGCCATGCGGACAGGGGGGAACTATGGCTACACCTTC.

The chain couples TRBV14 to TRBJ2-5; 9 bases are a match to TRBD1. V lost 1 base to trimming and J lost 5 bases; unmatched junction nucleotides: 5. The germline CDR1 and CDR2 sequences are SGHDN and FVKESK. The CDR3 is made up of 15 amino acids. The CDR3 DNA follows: TGTGCCAGCAGCCAAGTGGGGACAGGGAAGGAGACCCAGTACTTC. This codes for CASSQVGTGKETQYF.